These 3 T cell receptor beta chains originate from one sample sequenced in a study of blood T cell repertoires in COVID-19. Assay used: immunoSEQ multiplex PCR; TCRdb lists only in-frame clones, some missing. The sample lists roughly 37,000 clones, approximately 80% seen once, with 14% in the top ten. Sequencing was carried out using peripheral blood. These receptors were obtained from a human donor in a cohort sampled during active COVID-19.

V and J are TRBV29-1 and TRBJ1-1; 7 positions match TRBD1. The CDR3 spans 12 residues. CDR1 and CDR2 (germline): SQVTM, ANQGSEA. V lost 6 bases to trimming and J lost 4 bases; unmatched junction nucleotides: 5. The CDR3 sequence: CSVDSGGTEAFF. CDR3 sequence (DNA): TGCAGCGTCGATTCAGGGGGCACTGAAGCTTTCTTT.

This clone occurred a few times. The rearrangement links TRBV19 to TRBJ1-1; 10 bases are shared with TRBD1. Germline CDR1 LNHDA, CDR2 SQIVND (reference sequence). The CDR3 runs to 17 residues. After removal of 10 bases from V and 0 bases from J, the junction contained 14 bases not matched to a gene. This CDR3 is CATFPGTGVAMNTEAFF. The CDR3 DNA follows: TGTGCCACCTTTCCCGGGACAGGGGTGGCTATGAACACTGAAGCTTTCTTT.

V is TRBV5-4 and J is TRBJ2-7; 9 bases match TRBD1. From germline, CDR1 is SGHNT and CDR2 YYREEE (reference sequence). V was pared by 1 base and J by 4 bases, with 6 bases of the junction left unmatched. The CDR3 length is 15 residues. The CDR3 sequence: CASSLKGQGSYEQYF. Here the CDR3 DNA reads TGTGCCAGCAGCTTGAAGGGACAGGGTTCGTACGAGCAGTACTTC.